Given below is one T cell receptor (beta chain) in context. What it binds is unknown. This entry is derived from a study of CD4 T cells in relation to SARS-CoV-2 and coronaviruses. TCRdb keeps only in-frame clones here, not all; method: immunoSEQ multiplex PCR. The sample has 27,000 or so clones, approximately 73% seen once. Between the trimmed V and J ends, which lost 11 bases and 4 bases, there was a span of 21 bases. The length of the CDR3 is 15 residues. Germline CDR1 and CDR2: SGHTA and FQGNSA. Unexposed donor CD4+ T cells date from about 2011-2018, before the COVID-19 pandemic. Isolation of CD4+ T cells took place after roughly nine days in culture.

The receptor was derived from a human donor in good health. The genes are TRBV7-2 and TRBJ2-1; D might be TRBD2 (7 bases). The specimen was CD4+ T cells from PBMCs, cultured in vitro. The CDR3 DNA follows: TGTGCCTCAAGCTTAGGGGGGGCGTTATACAATGAGCAGTTCTTC. Its translation: CASSLGGALYNEQFF.